Listed here is a single T cell receptor beta chain. The Seattle site enrolled patients during active infection and followed them longitudinally. Original analysis: For nucleated cells, counts were estimated from reference gene primer amplification. Clones were read by immunoSEQ multiplex PCR, and TCRdb kept only the in-frame ones, dropping some. That table supplies the V and J calls and clone size; D and trimming were determined from the DNA. The data contain some 300,000 clones, 75% to 90% of them singletons. These data belong to a study of blood T cell repertoires in COVID-19. Overall study context: Collection of acute and convalescent COVID-19 samples took place in the United States, Italy and Spain.

Germline values: CDR1 LGHDT, CDR2 YNNKEL (reference sequence). V gave up 3 bases and J gave up 2 bases; unmatched junction bases: 3. CDR3 length equals 15 residues. The receptor comes from a woman aged 50 to 60 with COVID-19, enrolled during active disease. The specimen sequenced was peripheral blood. This sequence joins TRBV3-1 (or the pseudogene TRBV3-2) and TRBJ2-7, with 11 bases lining up with TRBD1. The chain's CDR3 is CASSQWGQGAYEQYF. Here the CDR3 DNA reads TGTGCCAGCAGCCAGTGGGGACAGGGGGCCTACGAGCAGTACTTC.